This TCR beta chain was observed in a study of blood T cell repertoires in COVID-19. Study overall: Both acute and convalescent COVID-19 samples were obtained from the United States, Italy and Spain. Sample material is recorded as cDNA or gDNA derived from T cells, B-cell-depleted T cells, or PBMCs.

In the original processing: Reference gene primers were amplified, and this amplification served to estimate nucleated cell counts. The data were produced by immunoSEQ multiplex PCR, yet TCRdb's version contains in-frame clones alone and is incomplete. Clone size and V and J calls were adopted from that table, with D and trimming inferred from the DNA. The data contain about 130,000 clones, almost 85% of them singletons. In germline, CDR1 is MGHRA, CDR2 YSYEKL. The CDR3 has 15 residues. V was pared by 0 bases and J by 0 bases, with 8 bases between. The specimen was peripheral blood. The chain carries TRBV4-1 and TRBJ1-1, with D unclear. This sequence originates from a human donor in a cohort sampled during active COVID-19. CDR3 sequence: CASSQDPGMNTEAFF. CDR3 bases: TGCGCCAGCAGCCAAGATCCAGGTATGAACACTGAAGCTTTCTTT.